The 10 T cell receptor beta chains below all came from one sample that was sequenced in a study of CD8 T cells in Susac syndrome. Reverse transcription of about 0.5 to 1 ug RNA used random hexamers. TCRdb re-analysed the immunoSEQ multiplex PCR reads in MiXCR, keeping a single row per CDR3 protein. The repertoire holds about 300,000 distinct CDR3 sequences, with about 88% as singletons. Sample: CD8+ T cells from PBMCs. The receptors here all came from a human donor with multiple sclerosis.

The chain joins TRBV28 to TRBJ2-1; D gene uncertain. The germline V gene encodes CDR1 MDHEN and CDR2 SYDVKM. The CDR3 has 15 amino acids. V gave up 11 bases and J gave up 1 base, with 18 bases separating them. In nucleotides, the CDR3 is TGTGCCGCACTTCGGCGACCGGCTTCCTACAATGAGCAGTTCTTC. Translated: CAALRRPASYNEQFF.

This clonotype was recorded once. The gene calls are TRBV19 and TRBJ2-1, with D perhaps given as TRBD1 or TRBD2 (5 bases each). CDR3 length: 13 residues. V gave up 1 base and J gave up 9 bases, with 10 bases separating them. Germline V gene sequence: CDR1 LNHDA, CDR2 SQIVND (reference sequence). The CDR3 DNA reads TGTGCCAGTAGTATAGGGGGGAACTTTGAGCAGTTCTTC. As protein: CASSIGGNFEQFF.

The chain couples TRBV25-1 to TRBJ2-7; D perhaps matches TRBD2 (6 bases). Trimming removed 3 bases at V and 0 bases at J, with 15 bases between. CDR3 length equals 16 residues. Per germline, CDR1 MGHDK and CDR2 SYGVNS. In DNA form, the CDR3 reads TGTGCCAGCAGTGATCCCCGGGAGATGGTCTCCTACGAGCAGTACTTC. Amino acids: CASSDPREMVSYEQYF.

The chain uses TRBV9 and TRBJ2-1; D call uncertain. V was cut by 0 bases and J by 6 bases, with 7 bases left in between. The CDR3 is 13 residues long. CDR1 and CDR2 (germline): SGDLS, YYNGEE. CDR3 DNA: TGTGCCAGCAGCGTAGGGGTACGCAATGAGCAGTTCTTC. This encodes CASSVGVRNEQFF.

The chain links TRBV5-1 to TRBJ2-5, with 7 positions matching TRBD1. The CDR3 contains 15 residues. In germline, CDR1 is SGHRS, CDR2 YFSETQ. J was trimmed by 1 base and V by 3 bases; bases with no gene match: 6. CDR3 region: CASSSEDRSQETQYF. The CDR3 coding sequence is TGCGCCAGCAGCTCCGAGGACAGGAGCCAAGAGACCCAGTACTTC. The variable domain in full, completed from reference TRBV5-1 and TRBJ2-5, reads KAGVTQTPRYLIKTRGQQVTLSCSPISGHRSVSWYQQTPGQGLQFLFEYFSETQRNKGNFPGRFSGRQFSNSRSEMNVSTLELGDSALYLCASSSEDRSQETQYFGPGTRLLVL.

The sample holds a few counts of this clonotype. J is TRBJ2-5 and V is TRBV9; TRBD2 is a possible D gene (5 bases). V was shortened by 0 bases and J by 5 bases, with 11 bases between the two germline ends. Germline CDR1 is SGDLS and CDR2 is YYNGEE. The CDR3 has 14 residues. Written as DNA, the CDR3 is TGTGCCAGCAGCGTAGCTGGGCTAGCTGAGACCCAGTACTTC. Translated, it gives CASSVAGLAETQYF. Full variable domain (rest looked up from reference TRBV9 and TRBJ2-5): DSGVTQTPKHLITATGQRVTLRCSPRSGDLSVYWYQQSLDQGLQFLIQYYNGEERAKGNILERFSAQQFPDLHSELNLSSLELGDSALYFCASSVAGLAETQYFGPGTRLLVL.

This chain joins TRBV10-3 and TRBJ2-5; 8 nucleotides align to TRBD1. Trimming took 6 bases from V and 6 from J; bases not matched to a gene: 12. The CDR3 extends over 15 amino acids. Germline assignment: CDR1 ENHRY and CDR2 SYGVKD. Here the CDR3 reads CAIREDRESEKTQYF. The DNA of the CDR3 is TGTGCCATCAGAGAGGACAGGGAGTCCGAAAAGACCCAGTACTTC.

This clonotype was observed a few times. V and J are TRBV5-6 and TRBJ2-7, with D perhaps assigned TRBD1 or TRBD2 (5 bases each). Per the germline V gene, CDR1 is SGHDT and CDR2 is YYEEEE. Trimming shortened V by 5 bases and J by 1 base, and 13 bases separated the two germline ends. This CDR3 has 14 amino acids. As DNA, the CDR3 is TGTGCCAGCAGTTTAGGGACGGCGTCCTACGAGCAGTACTTC. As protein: CASSLGTASYEQYF. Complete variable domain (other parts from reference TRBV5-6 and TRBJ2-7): DAGVTQSPTHLIKTRGQQVTLRCSPKSGHDTVSWYQQALGQGPQFIFQYYEEEERQRGNFPDRFSGHQFPNYSSELNVNALLLGDSALYLCASSLGTASYEQYFGPGTRLTVT.

The CDR3 nucleotides are TGTGCCTGGACCGGGTGGGAGGCCGCCTACAATGAGCAGTTCTTC. Its protein is CAWTGWEAAYNEQFF. J is TRBJ2-1 and V is TRBV30; D may be TRBD2 (6 bases). Trimming pared 4 bases from V and 2 bases from J, leaving 15 bases between. Germline V gene data show CDR1 as GTSNPN and CDR2 as SVGIG (reference sequence). CDR3 size: 15 residues.

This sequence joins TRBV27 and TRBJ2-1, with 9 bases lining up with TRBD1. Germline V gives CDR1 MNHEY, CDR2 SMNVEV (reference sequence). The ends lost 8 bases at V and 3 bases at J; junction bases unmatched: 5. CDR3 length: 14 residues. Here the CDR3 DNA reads TGTGCCAGCCGGGGACAGGGCGTCTACAATGAGCAGTTCTTC. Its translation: CASRGQGVYNEQFF.